The following is a T cell receptor beta chain sequence with its context. The antigen remains unidentified. Mismatch with germline at one junction end may stem from a read error. Other DNA variants within this sample encode the same CDR3. This sample was taken from a study of cytomegalovirus exposure and HLA in healthy donors. Study-level results: For most subjects, TCR beta sequences were reported to predict HLA-A and HLA-B alleles with accuracy. Presence/absence analyses rested on an assumption that sequencing depth was roughly uniform across donors.

Germline CDR1 reads SGHVS; CDR2 reads FNYEAQ. The CDR3 length is 15 residues. Researchers ran the PCR with 60 Vbeta and 13 Jbeta primers. Assay used: immunoSEQ multiplex PCR; TCRdb lists only in-frame clones, some missing. This table has about 180,000 clones, about four fifths appearing once. V gene TRBV7-6 combines with J gene TRBJ2-1; no clear D gene. The TCR comes from a woman aged 45 to 65 in good health and CMV-seropositive. The sample taken for sequencing was PBMCs. The CDR3 loop reads CASSSHGLSYNEQFF. CDR3 bases: TGTGCCAGCAGCTCGCATGGGCTATCCTACAATGAACAGTTCTTC.